Listed below are T cell receptor beta chains from one sample, sequenced in a study of vaccination effects on CD4 cells after COVID-19. This table comes from immunoSEQ multiplex PCR, and its TCRdb copy is limited to in-frame clones, with some not included. The sample lists about 32,000 clones; approximately 75% were seen once. For these receptors, no antigen is known. Sequences were derived from CD4+ T cells from PBMCs cultured with HCoV-229E spike peptides, sampled after COVID-19 vaccination. The source of these receptors is a human donor who received a COVID-19 vaccine. Both conserved end residues are part of each CDR3. The order of the fields is clone size, D gene, V gene, J gene, CDR3 length, CDR3 DNA, CDR3 protein. D genes are given only for firm matches. Some rows mark clone size as missing; the rest say once, few, many or name a class of expanded clone.

>NA|NA|TRBV25-1|TRBJ2-5|11
TGTGCCAGCAACGGCCAAGAGACCCAGTACTTC
CASNGQETQYF
>NA|TRBD2|TRBV6-2/TRBV6-3|TRBJ2-5|17
TGTGCCAGCAGTTACTCGGGAGCGGGGGGTTTCCAAGAGACCCAGTACTTC
CASSYSGAGGFQETQYF
>NA|TRBD2|TRBV5-1|TRBJ2-7|19
TGCGCCAGCAGCTTGGATGGTCGATCTCTACTAGCGGGAACCTACGAGCAGTACTTC
CASSLDGRSLLAGTYEQYF
>NA|NA|TRBV24-1|TRBJ2-1|13
TGTGCCACCAGTGACAACAGGGTGCGCGAGCAGTTCTTC
CATSDNRVREQFF
>NA|NA|TRBV6-5|TRBJ2-2|14
TGTGCCAGCAGTCGGACTTGGAACACCGGGGAGCTGTTTTTT
CASSRTWNTGELFF
>NA|NA|TRBV9|TRBJ2-5|14
TGTGCCAGCAGCGTAGGGACGGTTCGGGAGACCCAGTACTTC
CASSVGTVRETQYF
>NA|NA|TRBV6-5|TRBJ2-7|14
TGTGCCAGCAGTCCGAGACGGACGTTTTACGAGCAGTACTTC
CASSPRRTFYEQYF
>NA|TRBD1|TRBV19|TRBJ2-1|14
TGTGCCAGTAGTATGGTACAGGGGACAAATGAGCAGTTCTTC
CASSMVQGTNEQFF
>NA|NA|TRBV5-6|TRBJ1-1|15
TGTGCCAGCAGCTCCCTTTCCTCAGGGAACACTGAAGCTTTCTTT
CASSSLSSGNTEAFF
>NA|NA|TRBV7-6|TRBJ2-3|15
TGTGCCAGCAGCTTAGCCCTAGCGTCGGCAGATACGCAGTATTTT
CASSLALASADTQYF
>few|TRBD1|TRBV18|TRBJ2-2|16
TGTGCCAGCTCACCTCCGACAGGGGGTAACACCGGGGAGCTGTTTTTT
CASSPPTGGNTGELFF
>few|TRBD2|TRBV4-2|TRBJ2-1|17
TGTGCCAGCAGTCCTACTAGCGGGGGTTCCTCCTACAATGAGCAGTTCTTC
CASSPTSGGSSYNEQFF
>NA|TRBD1|TRBV5-1|TRBJ1-1|16
TGCGCCAGCAGCCCAGAACAGGGGGCGATGAACACTGAAGCTTTCTTT
CASSPEQGAMNTEAFF
>NA|NA|TRBV6-5|TRBJ2-5|14
TGTGCCAGCAGTTTTAGCAGAGGGGGGGAGACCCAGTACTTC
CASSFSRGGETQYF
>NA|TRBD1|TRBV29-1|TRBJ2-5|13
TGCAGCGTCCGGGACAGACCTAAAGAGACCCAGTACTTC
CSVRDRPKETQYF